The clone carrying this TCR beta chain was detected a few times. Its specificity is unknown. These data belong to a study of T cell repertoires in cytomegalovirus infection. Study-wide points: Cumulative public TCR beta family frequency identified carriers of CMV plus the relevant HLA.

The CDR3 has 14 amino acids. The V end lost 8 bases, the J end lost 4 bases, and 15 bases lay between the germline ends. CDR1 and CDR2 (germline): SNHLY, FYNNEI. TCRdb redid the calling of the reads with MiXCR, one entry per CDR3 protein. The repertoire holds some 180,000 distinct CDR3 sequences, with about 15% as singletons. The TCR sequence derives from a human donor in good health (CMV status not recorded). Some clones in this sample may be carry-over from other donors' samples. The specimen was CD8+ T cells from PBMCs. The V call is TRBV2, the J call TRBJ2-1; unclear D gene. DNA of the CDR3: TGTGCCAGCGGAAAGGAAACGAATTACAATGAGCAGTTCTTC. Protein: CASGKETNYNEQFF.